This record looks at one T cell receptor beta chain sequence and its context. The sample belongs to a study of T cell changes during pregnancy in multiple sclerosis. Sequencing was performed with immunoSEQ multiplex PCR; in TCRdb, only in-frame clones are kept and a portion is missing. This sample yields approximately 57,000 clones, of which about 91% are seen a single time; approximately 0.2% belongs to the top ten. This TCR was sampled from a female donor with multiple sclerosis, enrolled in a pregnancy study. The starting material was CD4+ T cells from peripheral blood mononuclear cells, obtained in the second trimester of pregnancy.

CDR3 in amino acids: CASSLSGTSNKQYF. The CDR3 coding sequence is TGTGCCAGCAGTTTAAGTGGGACTAGCAATAAGCAGTACTTC. The genes are TRBV27 and TRBJ2-7, with 9 bases fitting TRBD2. V lost 2 bases and J lost 8; bases outside the gene matches: 7. Germline CDR1 MNHEY, CDR2 SMNVEV (reference sequence). The CDR3 spans 14 residues.